A single sample is the source of the 27 T cell receptor beta chains below, sequenced in a study of T cell changes during pregnancy in multiple sclerosis (dated by TCRdb to between 2018 and 2020). Libraries came from the immunoSEQ multiplex PCR assay. TCRdb took this table from immuneACCESS and kept in-frame rearrangements with V and J called. Such tables lack part of the clones; where checked against another copy, unresolved V genes explain under half of the gap, and the rest is unexplained. This sample gives approximately 98,000 clones in total; about 91% of them show up just once. The ten most abundant clones make up roughly 2.1% of the sample. The starting material was peripheral blood, obtained after pregnancy. These receptors all stem from a female donor in good health, enrolled as a control in a pregnancy study.

V is TRBV5-1 and J is TRBJ2-2; D call uncertain. CDR3 size: 16 residues. Trimming pared 3 bases from V and 4 bases from J, leaving 16 bases between. The germline V gene encodes CDR1 SGHRS and CDR2 YFSETQ. The CDR3 nucleotides are TGCGCCAGCAGCTGGCTGGGCTCCTTAACCACCGGGGAGCTGTTTTTT. Translating gives CASSWLGSLTTGELFF.

The rearrangement uses TRBV7-9 and TRBJ1-1; no clear D. Germline V gives CDR1 SEHNR, CDR2 FQNEAQ (reference sequence). This CDR3 region has 14 residues. V lost 2 bases and J 5 bases, leaving 12 bases between the germline ends. The CDR3 DNA reads as TGTGCCAGCAGCTTACTAGGTTTTGGGACTGAAGCTTTCTTT. Protein sequence: CASSLLGFGTEAFF.

This chain joins TRBV27 and TRBJ1-6; a weak D match, TRBD1 (5 bases). Trimming cost V 5 bases and J 3 bases, with 14 bases left between them. The CDR3 totals 16 residues. Germline CDR1 and CDR2: MNHEY and SMNVEV (reference sequence). CDR3 sequence: CASSPIGVYYNSPLHF. For the CDR3, the DNA is TGTGCCAGCAGTCCGATAGGGGTCTACTATAATTCACCCCTCCACTTT.

The CDR3 DNA reads TGTGCCAGCAGTGAGGCTGAGACTAGCCCCGGGGAGCTGTTTTTT. Translated: CASSEAETSPGELFF. The chain is built from TRBV6-4 and TRBJ2-2; 7 nucleotides align to TRBD2. After removal of 3 bases from V and 6 bases from J, the junction contained 7 bases not matched to a gene. The V gene's germline CDR1 is MRHNA and CDR2 SNTAGT. This CDR3 contains 15 residues.

CDR3 DNA: TGTGCCAGCAGTTCCACTTCCGGTAATAGCTACAATGAGCAGTTCTTC. As protein: CASSSTSGNSYNEQFF. The chain uses TRBV7-9 and TRBJ2-1; the D is unclear. This CDR3 has 16 amino acids. V was cut by 6 bases and J by 3 bases, with 18 bases left in between. Germline V gives CDR1 SEHNR, CDR2 FQNEAQ (reference sequence).

This clone appeared a single time. The J gene is TRBJ1-1, the V gene TRBV6-1, with 7 bases that match TRBD1. V lost 6 bases, J lost 5 bases, and 6 bases stayed unmatched. Germline assignment: CDR1 MNHNS and CDR2 SASEGT. CDR3 length: 13 residues. DNA for the CDR3: TGTGCCAGCAGCACCTACAGGGGAACTGAAGCTTTCTTT. Encoded protein: CASSTYRGTEAFF.

The rearrangement joins TRBV29-1 to TRBJ2-1; 7 bases are shared with TRBD2. The V gene end was trimmed by 8 bases and the J gene end by 4 bases; junction bases not matched to a gene: 11. Germline V CDR1 and CDR2: SQVTM, ANQGSEA. CDR3 length: 14 residues. This chain's CDR3 is CSSSWREPYNEQFF. The CDR3, as DNA: TGCAGCTCCAGTTGGCGGGAGCCGTACAATGAGCAGTTCTTC.

V usage is TRBV20-1 and J usage is TRBJ1-1; 7 bases agree with TRBD1. CDR1 is DFQATT and CDR2 is SNEGSKA in the germline V gene (reference sequence). The CDR3 loop spans 11 amino acids. V trimming: 5 bases; J trimming: 11 bases; junction bases outside the gene matches: 8. In DNA form, the CDR3 reads TGCAGTGCTCATCACGAGGGGGCGGCTTTCTTT. Its protein product is CSAHHEGAAFF.

This clone was found once. The J gene is TRBJ2-7, the V gene TRBV28, with TRBD1 matching over 10 bases. CDR3 length: 15 residues. Germline CDR1 and CDR2: MDHEN and SYDVKM. The V segment lost 4 bases and the J segment 4 bases; nucleotides outside the gene matches: 7. As DNA, the CDR3 is TGTGCCAGCAGTTCAGCCGGGACAGGGGCGTACGAGCAGTACTTC. Its translation is CASSSAGTGAYEQYF.

This chain links TRBV18 with TRBJ1-1, with D possibly matching TRBD1 (6 bases). This CDR3 has 14 amino acids. Germline V gives CDR1 KGHSH, CDR2 LQKENI. V lost 5 bases to trimming and J lost 8 bases, with 18 bases between them. CDR3 sequence reads: CASSTGTEGTEAFF. The DNA for the CDR3 is TGTGCCAGCTCAACGGGGACCGAGGGGACAGAAGCTTTCTTT.

The chain carries TRBV5-6 and TRBJ1-2; D not resolved. The V gene lost 2 bases and the J gene lost 9 bases, with 11 bases spanning the gap. Germline values: CDR1 SGHDT, CDR2 YYEEEE. There are 12 residues in the CDR3. Here the CDR3 DNA reads TGTGCCAGCAGCTTAGGTACAGTCAGCTACACCTTC. Protein product: CASSLGTVSYTF.

The CDR3 region is CASSHKRGGVGEQFF. The CDR3 region has the DNA TGTGCCAGCAGCCATAAGCGGGGGGGGGTAGGAGAGCAGTTCTTC. J is TRBJ2-1 and V is TRBV11-3; 10 positions match TRBD2. There are 15 residues in the CDR3. J lost 10 bases, V lost 5 bases, and 11 bases had no gene match. Germline CDR1 is SGHNT and CDR2 is YENEEA.

The rearrangement links TRBV7-4 to TRBJ1-5; TRBD1 is a possible D gene (5 bases). The CDR3 extends over 15 amino acids. Germline-derived CDR1 and CDR2 are SGHVT and SQSDAQ. With 1 base removed from V and 3 bases from J, the gap between germline ends came to 10 bases. The CDR3 loop reads CASSLGRAVNQPQHF. The CDR3 coding sequence is TGTGCCAGCAGCTTAGGCAGGGCTGTCAATCAGCCCCAGCATTTT.

This clone was counted only a few times. This chain connects TRBV11-2 to TRBJ2-3; D is unclear. V lost 7 bases to trimming and J lost 2 bases, with 16 bases between them. Germline loops: CDR1 SGHAT, CDR2 FQNNGV. The CDR3 is made up of 15 amino acids. The DNA for the CDR3 is TGTGCCAGCACCTCGAGTATTAGCACCACAGATACGCAGTATTTT. The encoded protein is CASTSSISTTDTQYF.

The chain couples TRBV6-6 to TRBJ1-3; D call uncertain. The CDR3 totals 15 residues. Deletions cut 7 bases from V and 2 bases from J, with 15 bases between. The germline gives CDR1 MNHNY, CDR2 SVGAGI (reference sequence). For the CDR3, the DNA is TGTGCCAGCACTTATTCCCACCAGGCTGGAAACACCATATATTTT. Its protein is CASTYSHQAGNTIYF.

This clone has only one observation. The chain couples TRBV6-6 to TRBJ1-5; D may be TRBD1 (5 bases). CDR1 MNHNY and CDR2 SVGAGI come from the germline V gene (reference sequence). The CDR3 extends over 13 amino acids. CDR3: CAGGGVSNQPQHF. The CDR3 coding sequence is TGTGCGGGAGGAGGGGTTAGCAATCAGCCCCAGCATTTT.

The V call is TRBV28, the J call TRBJ1-2; possible D gene TRBD1, 6 bases. V lost 4 bases to trimming and J lost 2 bases, with 14 bases between them. The CDR3 has 15 residues. Germline V CDR1 and CDR2: MDHEN, SYDVKM. The CDR3 loop reads CASSYPGQGNYGYTF. DNA for the CDR3: TGTGCCAGCAGTTATCCGGGACAAGGAAACTATGGCTACACCTTC.

V and J are TRBV10-3 and TRBJ2-2; D not certain. Between the trimmed V and J ends, which lost 4 bases and 1 base, there was a span of 7 bases. Germline V gene lookup returns CDR1 ENHRY and CDR2 SYGVKD. The CDR3 totals 14 residues. The CDR3 nucleotides are TGTGCCATCAGTGGGGCAGGGAACACCGGGGAGCTGTTTTTT. It translates to CAISGAGNTGELFF.

The chain is built from TRBV6-6 and TRBJ2-2; 7 nucleotides match TRBD2. V was pared by 7 bases and J by 4 bases, with 3 bases of the junction left unmatched. Germline V CDR1 and CDR2: MNHNY, SVGAGI (reference sequence). CDR3 length equals 13 residues. This CDR3 reads CASTRLATGELFF. The CDR3 nucleotides read TGTGCCAGCACCCGACTAGCCACCGGGGAGCTGTTTTTT.

The V call is TRBV5-4, the J call TRBJ2-3, with D possibly matching TRBD2 (6 bases). V dropped 3 bases and J dropped 3 bases, with 20 bases sitting between them. CDR1 is SGHNT, CDR2 YYREEE, per germline (reference sequence). The CDR3 covers 17 residues. The CDR3 loop reads CASSSPLGGTGTDTQYF. The CDR3 coding sequence is TGTGCCAGCAGCTCACCCTTGGGCGGGACGGGAACAGATACGCAGTATTTT.

The chain uses TRBV27 and TRBJ2-6; 8 positions agree with TRBD1. The V gene end was trimmed by 3 bases and the J gene end by 3 bases; junction bases not matched to a gene: 4. Per germline, CDR1 MNHEY and CDR2 SMNVEV (reference sequence). The CDR3 consists of 16 residues. CDR3 in DNA: TGTGCCAGCAGTTTCCAGGGGGCGTATGGGGCCAACGTCCTGACTTTC. Translation gives CASSFQGAYGANVLTF.

CDR3 bases: TGTGCCACCAGCAGGGGAGTTTGGGACAGGGCATTTGAAGCTTTCTTT. It codes for CATSRGVWDRAFEAFF. The chain links TRBV15 to TRBJ1-1; TRBD1 aligns across 9 bases. The CDR3 totals 16 residues. Germline CDR1 and CDR2: LNHNV and YYDKDF (reference sequence). V shed 3 bases and J 7 bases; nucleotides not matched to a gene: 12. The full variable domain, in which reference TRBV15 and TRBJ1-1 provide the parts outside the CDR3, is DAMVIQNPRYQVTQFGKPVTLSCSQTLNHNVMYWYQQKSSQAPKLLFHYYDKDFNNEADTPDNFQSRRPNTSFCFLDIRSPGLGDTAMYLCATSRGVWDRAFEAFFGQGTRLTVV.

The chain combines TRBV5-1 with TRBJ2-7, with D unresolved. V was shortened by 3 bases and J by 4 bases, with 2 bases between the two germline ends. The CDR3 is made up of 10 amino acids. In germline, CDR1 is SGHRS, CDR2 YFSETQ. The CDR3 region has the DNA TGCGCCAGCAGCTCGTACGAGCAGTACTTC. This sequence encodes CASSSYEQYF.

The chain recombines TRBV6-1 with TRBJ1-6; 10 positions match TRBD1. CDR1 MNHNS and CDR2 SASEGT come from the germline V gene. The CDR3 has 14 amino acids. V shed 4 bases, J shed 11 bases, and the junction held 5 bases outside the gene matches. For the CDR3, the DNA is TGTGCCAGCAGTGGCCGGGACAGGGGCCCACCCCTCCACTTT. Translating it yields CASSGRDRGPPLHF.

The chain couples TRBV7-9 to TRBJ2-2, with D possibly being TRBD2 (6 bases). The CDR3 runs 12 residues. CDR1 and CDR2 from the germline V gene are SEHNR and FQNEAQ (reference sequence). Trimming left V 3 bases short and J 8 bases short, with 7 bases between. The CDR3 bases are TGTGCCAGCAGCTTTAGCGGAGGGGAGCTGTTTTTT. This translates into CASSFSGGELFF.

This clone was seen just once. The rearrangement uses TRBV7-8 and TRBJ2-1, with 8 bases aligning to TRBD1. Losses at the gene ends were 5 bases for V and 3 bases for J; bases not matched to a gene: 9. This CDR3 contains 16 residues. Germline values: CDR1 SGHVS, CDR2 FQNEAQ. The CDR3 DNA reads as TGTGCCAGCAGCACTCCCGGGACAGGAGGCTACAATGAGCAGTTCTTC. Protein product: CASSTPGTGGYNEQFF.

The J gene is TRBJ2-3, the V gene TRBV7-9; 7 positions match TRBD2. Germline trimming cut 1 base from V and 6 bases from J; bases unmatched to any gene: 10. Per germline, CDR1 SEHNR and CDR2 FQNEAQ (reference sequence). The CDR3 loop spans 16 amino acids. The CDR3 sequence is CASSLGGGREGDTQYF. The DNA of the CDR3 is TGTGCCAGCAGCTTAGGGGGAGGGAGGGAGGGGGATACGCAGTATTTT.